The text below deals with one T cell receptor (beta chain). Other DNA sequences of this sample code for an identical CDR3. The data were taken from a study of blood T cell repertoires in COVID-19. The authors' processing: Estimates of nucleated cell counts were drawn from the amplification of reference gene primers. Repertoires were generated with immunoSEQ multiplex PCR, while TCRdb's copy carries only in-frame clones and drops some. V, J and clone size are taken as reported in that table, and D and trimming were inferred from the DNA itself. The data show 200,000 to 250,000 clones, with 65% to 90% seen just once and approximately 1.6% held by the top ten. Deletions cut 6 bases from V and 3 bases from J, with 8 bases between. Per the germline V gene, CDR1 is SQVTM and CDR2 is ANQGSEA. The CDR3 contains 11 residues. What the recovered Cohort 3 donors had was two negative PCRs, clearance, or symptom resolution.

The chain carries TRBV29-1 and TRBJ1-2, with a weak D call TRBD1 (5 bases). Sequencing was performed on PBMCs or T cells enriched from blood (not recorded which). This TCR came from a man aged 40-50 years who had recovered from COVID-19. This chain's CDR3 is CSVGGDYGYTF. CDR3 DNA sequence: TGCAGCGTGGGGGGGGACTATGGCTACACCTTC.